The rows below give T cell receptor beta chains drawn from one sample of a study of blood T cell repertoires in COVID-19. The assay was immunoSEQ multiplex PCR, and TCRdb's table has in-frame clones only and misses some. In the table there are 150,000 or so clones, around 85% of which are singletons. Material for sequencing was peripheral blood. Receptors originate from a human donor in a cohort sampled during active COVID-19. The CDR3 runs from the conserved cysteine through the conserved F or W. The D gene is left open where the match is weak. Rows may omit the clone size; those that give it use once, few, many or a size class.

TRBJ2-1,TRBV5-8,NA,TRBD2,TGTGCCAGCGCGTATCGGTTGACTAGCGGGAGAACTGCAATGGACAATGAGCAGTTCTTC,CASAYRLTSGRTAMDNEQFF
TRBJ2-3,TRBV30,NA,TRBD2,TGTGCCTGGAGTCGGACTAGCGGGAGCGGAGGCACAGATACGCAGTATTTT,CAWSRTSGSGGTDTQYF
TRBJ1-1,TRBV5-1,few,TRBD1,TGCGCCAGCAGCCCGGGACAGGGGGCCCGAGCTTTCTTT,CASSPGQGARAFF
TRBJ2-3,TRBV11-2,NA,NA,TGTGCCAGCAGCTTAATCGTAGGGGCCGAGGATACGCAGTATTTT,CASSLIVGAEDTQYF
TRBJ2-5,TRBV7-8,NA,TRBD1,TGTGCCAGCACAACGTTTAAAGGGGGCGGAGAGACCCAGTACTTC,CASTTFKGGGETQYF
TRBJ2-7,TRBV7-2,NA,NA,TGTGCCAGCAGCTCCAGCGGCGGCCCCTCCTACGAGCAGTACTTC,CASSSSGGPSYEQYF
TRBJ1-1,TRBV7-9,many,NA,TGTGCCAGCAGCCCATCCACTGAAGCTTTCTTT,CASSPSTEAFF
TRBJ1-1,TRBV13,NA,NA,TGTGCCAGCAGCCGCGGCCTTACAGGGCCAAACACTGAAGCTTTCTTT,CASSRGLTGPNTEAFF
TRBJ1-2,TRBV5-4,few,TRBD1,TGTGCCAGCAGCTTGGACAGGGGGGATAGCTACACCTTC,CASSLDRGDSYTF
TRBJ1-2,TRBV5-1,NA,NA,TGCGCCAGCAGCCAGGCAGGTGGCTACACCTTC,CASSQAGGYTF
TRBJ1-5,TRBV15,NA,NA,TGTGCCACCAGCAGAAGACAGGTTTCGAATCAGCCCCAGCATTTT,CATSRRQVSNQPQHF
TRBJ1-2,TRBV28,NA,TRBD1,TGTGCCAGCAGTTTATCCCCGACAGGGAGCTATGGCTACACCTTC,CASSLSPTGSYGYTF
TRBJ2-7,TRBV5-1,NA,NA,TGCGCCAGCAGCTTATCACGGTCCTACGAGCAGTACTTC,CASSLSRSYEQYF
TRBJ1-5,TRBV28,NA,TRBD1,TGTGCCAGCAGTTTATCCGACCCGGGACAGGACTGGAGAGGACAAAATCAGCCCCAGCATTTT,CASSLSDPGQDWRGQNQPQHF
TRBJ2-7,TRBV5-6,NA,TRBD1,TGTGCCAGCAGCGGCGGGACAGGGGTCTACGAGCAGTACTTC,CASSGGTGVYEQYF
TRBJ2-3,TRBV2,NA,TRBD2,TGTGCCAGCAGGGGGGGGGTTGCAGATACGCAGTATTTT,CASRGGVADTQYF
TRBJ2-1,TRBV5-1,once,NA,TGCGCCAGCAGCTTAAATCAGGGTTACAATGAGCAGTTCTTC,CASSLNQGYNEQFF
TRBJ1-2,TRBV5-1,NA,TRBD1,TGCGCCAGCAGCCGCGAGATGAGGACAGGGGGCGACTATGGCTACACCTTC,CASSREMRTGGDYGYTF
TRBJ1-1,TRBV18,NA,TRBD1,TGTGCCAGCTCACCAGAAAAACGACAGGGTATGAACACTGAAGCTTTCTTT,CASSPEKRQGMNTEAFF